A selection of T cell receptor beta chains follows, all from one sample in a study of blood T cell repertoires in COVID-19. Some clones are missing from TCRdb's copy, which holds only in-frame ones; the method was immunoSEQ multiplex PCR. Of 250,000 to 300,000 clones detected, 84% appear once; the ten largest clones hold around 4%. The sample comprised peripheral blood. These receptors originate from a man in his fifties or sixties with acute or convalescent COVID-19. CDR3s include the opening cysteine and the closing phenylalanine or tryptophan. The D gene is left open where the match is weak. Size tells how often a clone was seen (once, few, many) or the class of an expanded clone, and some rows leave it out.

V,D,size,J,DNA,CDR3
TRBV6-2/TRBV6-3,TRBD2,few,TRBJ2-1,TGTGCCAGCAGTTTCCTTGAGACTAGCGGGAGGGCCAATGAGCAGTTCTTC,CASSFLETSGRANEQFF
TRBV28,NA,NA,TRBJ2-1,TGTGCCAGCAACCTTCCCGGAGGGCTGGAGCAGTTCTTC,CASNLPGGLEQFF
TRBV28,TRBD2,NA,TRBJ2-7,TGTGCCAGCAGACCCAGCGGGAGTGCATTCTACGAGCAGTACTTC,CASRPSGSAFYEQYF
TRBV3-1/TRBV3-2,TRBD2,NA,TRBJ2-7,TGTGCCAGCAGCGCCCATAGCGGGGGGTTTCCCTACGAGCAGTACTTC,CASSAHSGGFPYEQYF
TRBV6-5,NA,NA,TRBJ2-3,TGTGCCAGCAGTACACCGGGGACAGATACGCAGTATTTT,CASSTPGTDTQYF
TRBV7-6,NA,few,TRBJ2-3,TGTGCCAGCAGCCCCGCTGGGGCCCCCGGGGGGACAACAGATACGCAGTATTTT,CASSPAGAPGGTTDTQYF
TRBV28,NA,NA,TRBJ1-2,TGTGCCAGCACCTCGACAGTAGAGTCTGGCTACACCTTC,CASTSTVESGYTF
TRBV6-5,TRBD1,few,TRBJ2-2,TGTGCCAGCAGACGACAGGGAGCGAACACCGGGGAGCTGTTTTTT,CASRRQGANTGELFF
TRBV6-5,TRBD1,NA,TRBJ1-3,TGTGCCAGCAGCCCCGACAGGGTCATTGGAAACACCATATATTTT,CASSPDRVIGNTIYF
TRBV6-2/TRBV6-3,NA,NA,TRBJ2-7,TGTGCCAGCAGTTACGGTAGGGGGTTCTACGAGCAGTACTTC,CASSYGRGFYEQYF
TRBV4-1,NA,NA,TRBJ2-4,TGCGCCAGCAGCCAAGAGTCTAGCGTAGAAAACATTCAGTACTTC,CASSQESSVENIQYF
TRBV6-1,NA,NA,TRBJ1-6,TGTGCCAGCAGTGAAGCTTTTAGGAGTTCACCCCTCCACTTT,CASSEAFRSSPLHF
TRBV18,TRBD1,NA,TRBJ2-3,TGTGCCAGCTCACCGGGACAGGGGAGAATTGGAGGCACAGATACGCAGTATTTT,CASSPGQGRIGGTDTQYF
TRBV3-1/TRBV3-2,TRBD2,NA,TRBJ2-1,TGTGCCAGCAGGGTAGCGGGAGGCAATGAGCAGTTCTTC,CASRVAGGNEQFF
TRBV6-5,NA,NA,TRBJ2-5,TGTGCCAGCAGTCCGTTTTCGGGAGAGAGAGAGACCCAGTACTTC,CASSPFSGERETQYF
TRBV9,NA,NA,TRBJ1-1,TGTGCCAGCAGCGCAAGCAGTCGACCGGGTAACACTGAAGCTTTCTTT,CASSASSRPGNTEAFF
TRBV7-2,TRBD1,NA,TRBJ2-7,TGTGCCAGCAGCGGAGACAGGGGGCCCTACGAGCAGTACTTC,CASSGDRGPYEQYF
TRBV2,TRBD1,few,TRBJ1-5,TGTGCCAGCAGATGGGACAGGGTCAATCAGCCCCAGCATTTT,CASRWDRVNQPQHF
TRBV11-3,TRBD1,NA,TRBJ2-2,TGTGCCAGCAGCGGGGGACAGGGGGCGGGAACCGGGGAGCTGTTTTTT,CASSGGQGAGTGELFF
TRBV6-5,NA,NA,TRBJ1-5,TGTGCCAGCACCAGACAGGGCAATCAGCCCCAGCATTTT,CASTRQGNQPQHF
TRBV6-6,TRBD1,NA,TRBJ1-5,TGTGCCAGCAGTACCTCCGGGACAGGGGAGAGGCAGCCCCAGCATTTT,CASSTSGTGERQPQHF
TRBV28,NA,few,TRBJ1-4,TGTGCCAGCAGGGGAGGTAGTGGTAATGAAAAACTGTTTTTT,CASRGGSGNEKLFF
TRBV2,NA,once,TRBJ1-5,TGTGCCAGCAGTGTGGAGGGGATGGGCAATCAGCCCCAGCATTTT,CASSVEGMGNQPQHF
TRBV18,TRBD1,NA,TRBJ2-1,TGTGCCAGCTCACCCTCACAGGGGACCTACAATGAGCAGTTCTTC,CASSPSQGTYNEQFF
TRBV3-1/TRBV3-2,NA,NA,TRBJ1-1,TGTGCCAGCAGCCAGTTCGGGGTGAACACTGAAGCTTTCTTT,CASSQFGVNTEAFF
TRBV2,TRBD2,once,TRBJ2-7,TGTGCCAGCATCAAGGAAGCGGGGGGCCGCTTATTCTACGAGCAGTACTTC,CASIKEAGGRLFYEQYF
TRBV19,TRBD1,once,TRBJ2-7,TGTGCCAGTAGTATGGGACAGGGTCCCCCCGGCGAGCAGTACTTC,CASSMGQGPPGEQYF
TRBV19,NA,NA,TRBJ2-1,TGTGCCAGTAGGACTAGAGACTACAATGAGCAGTTCTTC,CASRTRDYNEQFF
TRBV29-1,TRBD2,NA,TRBJ2-2,TGCAGCGTAGCGACTAGCGGGAGTTCCGGGGAGCTGCTTTTT,CSVATSGSSGELLF
TRBV7-2,NA,few,TRBJ1-5,TGTGCCAGCAGCTTAGCGGGGCCAGGGGCCGGCAATCAGCCCCAGCATTTT,CASSLAGPGAGNQPQHF
TRBV19,NA,NA,TRBJ1-1,TGTGCCAGTAGTATGAACAGTAACACTGAAGCTTTCTTT,CASSMNSNTEAFF
TRBV19,TRBD1,once,TRBJ1-3,TGTGCCAGTAGTGGACTACAGGGGGCGATTGGAAACACCATATATTTT,CASSGLQGAIGNTIYF